The 17 T cell receptor beta chains in this list originate from one sample, sequenced in a study of long-term antiretroviral therapy in people with HIV. Assay version v3.0 of immunoSEQ was used, and it was run at survey level. Sequencing was performed with immunoSEQ multiplex PCR; in TCRdb, only in-frame clones are kept and a portion is missing. The sample yields about 28,000 clones, 86% seen once. The source was unsorted PBMCs, collected 0.8 years after starting antiretroviral therapy. All receptors derive from a woman in her 30s with HIV.

J is TRBJ1-2 and V is TRBV30; 7 nucleotides agree with TRBD1. Trimming at V came to 4 bases and at J to 0 bases, leaving 8 bases not matched to a gene. The CDR3 extends over 15 amino acids. The V gene's germline CDR1 is GTSNPN and CDR2 SVGIG (reference sequence). The CDR3 reads CAWMTGTVTNYGYTF. As DNA, the CDR3 is TGTGCCTGGATGACCGGGACAGTCACTAACTATGGCTACACCTTC.

This chain uses TRBV9 with TRBJ1-4, with 11 bases that match TRBD1. Germline CDR1 reads SGDLS; CDR2 reads YYNGEE. The V and J ends lost 3 bases and 5 bases, in that order; junction bases with no gene match: 3. The CDR3 sequence is 15 residues long. This CDR3 is CASSDRDRGNEKLFF. As DNA, the CDR3 is TGTGCCAGCAGCGACCGGGACAGGGGGAATGAAAAACTGTTTTTT.

This clone was counted between two and nine times. This chain links TRBV7-2 with TRBJ2-5; no definite D call. From germline, CDR1 is SGHTA and CDR2 FQGNSA. V was cut by 5 bases and J by 4 bases, with 11 bases left in between. The CDR3 consists of 13 residues. The CDR3, as DNA: TGTGCCAGCAGCCCTCCCGGCGGAGAGACCCAGTACTTC. Amino acids: CASSPPGGETQYF.

As DNA, the CDR3 is TGTGCCAGCAGCTTGAAAGGGGAAGAGACCCAGTACTTC. The encoded protein is CASSLKGEETQYF. The genes are TRBV5-4 and TRBJ2-5; D is possibly TRBD1 (5 bases). Trimming removed 1 base from V and 3 bases from J, with 7 bases in between. The CDR3 totals 13 residues. Germline V gene data show CDR1 as SGHNT and CDR2 as YYREEE (reference sequence).

The chain employs TRBV2 and TRBJ2-1; no reliable D call. Trimming cost V 5 bases and J 9 bases, with 17 bases left between them. CDR3 size: 14 residues. The germline V gene has CDR1 SNHLY and CDR2 FYNNEI. CDR3 loop: CASSKRTVTGEQFF. The DNA of the CDR3 is TGTGCCAGCAGTAAAAGGACCGTGACGGGTGAGCAGTTCTTC.

This rearrangement joins TRBV5-1 to TRBJ1-2, with D perhaps TRBD1 (6 bases). The CDR3 consists of 15 residues. The V gene lost 0 bases and the J gene lost 1 base, with 10 bases spanning the gap. Germline CDR1 SGHRS, CDR2 YFSETQ. The DNA of the CDR3 is TGCGCCAGCAGCTTGGGCAACAGGGATAACTATGGCTACACCTTC. This encodes CASSLGNRDNYGYTF.

The chain joins TRBV25-1 to TRBJ2-7; the D is unclear. This CDR3 is built from 13 residues. The V gene's germline CDR1 is MGHDK and CDR2 SYGVNS. The V gene lost 1 base and the J gene lost 4 bases, with 8 bases spanning the gap. CDR3 DNA: TGTGCCAGCAGTGAATCAGGCGCTTACGAGCAGTACTTC. Translation: CASSESGAYEQYF.

The chain carries TRBV6-6 and TRBJ2-5; a weak D match, TRBD2 (7 bases). V shed 6 bases and J shed 2 bases, with 19 bases lying between them. Germline V gene data show CDR1 as MNHNY and CDR2 as SVGAGI (reference sequence). This CDR3 spans 16 amino acids. CDR3 bases: TGTGCCAGCAGCCCGGGGGGCTTGGGGGGACAAGAGACCCAGTACTTC. It codes for CASSPGGLGGQETQYF.

J is TRBJ2-1 and V is TRBV14; TRBD1 matches at 9 bases. The junction had 5 bases not matched to a gene; V was cut back by 0 bases and J by 8 bases. Per the germline V gene, CDR1 is SGHDN and CDR2 is FVKESK. The CDR3 is made up of 15 amino acids. The CDR3 DNA follows: TGTGCCAGCAGCCAAGAAGGGACAGGGTTCCATGAGCAGTTCTTC. Its translation: CASSQEGTGFHEQFF. Variable domain in full (rest from reference TRBV14 and TRBJ2-1): EAGVTQFPSHSVIEKGQTVTLRCDPISGHDNLYWYRRVMGKEIKFLLHFVKESKQDESGMPNNRFLAERTGGTYSTLKVQPAELEDSGVYFCASSQEGTGFHEQFFGPGTRLTVL.

This clone appeared a single time. Germline is not matched at one junction end, which may reflect a read error. The J gene is TRBJ2-7, the V gene TRBV5-1; the D call may be TRBD1 or TRBD2 (5 bases each). Germline CDR1 and CDR2: SGHRS and YFSETQ. The CDR3 totals 15 residues. The CDR3: CASIGDGRPSHEQYF. CDR3 in DNA: TGCGCCAGCATAGGGGACGGCCGACCCTCCCACGAGCAGTACTTC.

The chain links TRBV5-8 to TRBJ2-1; 9 positions match TRBD1. The V gene's germline CDR1 is SGHTS and CDR2 YDEGEE. The CDR3 contains 15 residues. Germline trimming cut 3 bases from V and 4 bases from J; bases unmatched to any gene: 5. The CDR3 protein is CASSWPGQGYNEQFF. CDR3 DNA sequence: TGTGCCAGCAGCTGGCCGGGACAGGGATACAATGAGCAGTTCTTC.

V and J are TRBV5-4 and TRBJ1-2; TRBD1 is a possible D gene (5 bases). V was clipped by 0 bases and J by 4 bases, with 10 bases between them. The length of the CDR3 is 14 residues. Germline CDR1 reads SGHNT; CDR2 reads YYREEE (reference sequence). DNA of the CDR3: TGTGCCAGCAGCTTGGTAGGGGTATCCTATGGCTACACCTTC. It encodes CASSLVGVSYGYTF.

CDR3 residues: CASSQEASGGNTGELFF. CDR3 DNA: TGTGCCAGCAGCCAAGAAGCTAGCGGGGGGAACACCGGGGAGCTGTTTTTT. V is TRBV4-2 and J is TRBJ2-2; 10 bases fit TRBD2. The germline gives CDR1 LGHNA, CDR2 YNFKEQ. V shed 0 bases, J shed 1 base, and the junction held 2 bases outside the gene matches. The CDR3 consists of 17 residues.

This sequence joins TRBV10-3 and TRBJ1-5; 12 positions match TRBD1. The CDR3 extends over 17 amino acids. V was clipped by 4 bases and J by 6 bases; unmatched bases: 10. Germline V gene sequence: CDR1 ENHRY, CDR2 SYGVKD. CDR3 residues: CAISATKGQGAGQPQHF. CDR3 coding DNA: TGTGCCATCAGTGCTACAAAGGGACAGGGGGCCGGTCAGCCCCAGCATTTT.

This chain joins TRBV15 and TRBJ2-6, with D unresolved. V lost 2 bases to trimming and J lost 0 bases, with 20 bases between them. From germline, CDR1 is LNHNV and CDR2 YYDKDF (reference sequence). This CDR3 is 20 amino acids long. The CDR3 region is CATSRPTAPISSSGANVLTF. The CDR3 region has the DNA TGTGCCACCAGCAGACCGACCGCACCGATTAGCAGCTCTGGGGCCAACGTCCTGACTTTC.

V gene TRBV10-1 combines with J gene TRBJ2-3; possible D gene TRBD2, 7 bases. Trimming removed 6 bases at V and 8 bases at J, with 18 bases between. Per the germline V gene, CDR1 is WNHNN and CDR2 is SYGVQD (reference sequence). This CDR3 is built from 14 residues. The CDR3 spells CASSRDTGGGTQYF. The DNA for the CDR3 is TGCGCCAGCAGCCGGGACACGGGGGGTGGTACGCAGTATTTT.

This chain links TRBV30 with TRBJ1-2, with D possibly being TRBD1 (5 bases). The V gene lost 3 bases and the J gene lost 4 bases, with 9 bases spanning the gap. Germline CDR1 reads GTSNPN; CDR2 reads SVGIG (reference sequence). CDR3 size: 12 residues. CDR3 DNA sequence: TGTGCCTGGAGCGGTGGGGGCTATGGCTACACCTTC. Translating it yields CAWSGGGYGYTF.